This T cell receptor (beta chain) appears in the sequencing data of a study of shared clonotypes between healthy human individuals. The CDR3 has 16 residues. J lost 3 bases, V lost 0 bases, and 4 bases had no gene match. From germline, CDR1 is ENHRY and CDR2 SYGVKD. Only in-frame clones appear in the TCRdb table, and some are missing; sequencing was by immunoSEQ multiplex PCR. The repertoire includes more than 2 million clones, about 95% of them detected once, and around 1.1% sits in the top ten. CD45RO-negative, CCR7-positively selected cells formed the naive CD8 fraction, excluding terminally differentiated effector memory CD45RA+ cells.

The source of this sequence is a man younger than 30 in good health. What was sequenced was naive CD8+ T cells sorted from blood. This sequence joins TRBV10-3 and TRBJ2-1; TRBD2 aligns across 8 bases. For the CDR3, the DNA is TGTGCCATCAGTGAGTCGCGGGGGGTTTACTACAATGAGCAGTTCTTC. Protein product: CAISESRGVYYNEQFF.